This TCR beta chain is from a study of Ad26.COV2.S vaccination and SARS-CoV-2 variants. The wider study: Ad26.COV2.S was injected intramuscularly once or twice, 56 days apart. The study's findings and limits: Analytic work on TCR breadth and depth might have understated the full extent of total T cell responses.

Treatment defined: some 19 received Ad26.COV2.S at low or high dose, single or two shots; about 5 received placebo; per-sample allocation not given. At day 63 after the first vaccine or placebo injection, samples were drawn. An Ad26 vector carrying the Wuhan-strain SARS-CoV-2 spike served as the vaccine. TCRdb's copy holds only in-frame clones and misses some; the assay was immunoSEQ multiplex PCR. This repertoire shows about 410,000 clones, roughly 90% found once; its top ten account for under 2%. CDR3 size: 16 residues. The junction had 6 bases not matched to a gene; V was cut back by 1 base and J by 2 bases. Germline V gene sequence: CDR1 MGHRA, CDR2 YSYEKL. On this clone itself: Its antigen is as yet unknown. Other DNA sequences of this sample code for an identical CDR3.

The chain links TRBV4-1 to TRBJ2-3, with 7 bases matching TRBD1. The source material was peripheral blood, sampled in a trial of Ad26.COV2.S vaccine versus placebo. The TCR comes from a person aged 18 to 59 who received the Ad26.COV2.S COVID-19 vaccine or a placebo. The CDR3 spells CASSQASGGSTDTQYF. Here the CDR3 DNA reads TGCGCCAGCAGCCAAGCATCAGGGGGTTCCACAGATACGCAGTATTTT.